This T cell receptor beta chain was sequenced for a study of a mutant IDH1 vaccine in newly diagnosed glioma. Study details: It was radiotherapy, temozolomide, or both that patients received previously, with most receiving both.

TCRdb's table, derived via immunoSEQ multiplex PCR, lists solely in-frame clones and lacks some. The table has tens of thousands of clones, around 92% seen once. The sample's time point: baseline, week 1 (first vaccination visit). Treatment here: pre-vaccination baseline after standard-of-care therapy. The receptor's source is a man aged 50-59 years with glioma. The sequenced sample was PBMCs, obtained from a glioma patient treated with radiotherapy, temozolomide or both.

The CDR3 is CASRAGLYEQYF. CDR3 sequence (DNA): TGTGCCAGCAGGGCAGGACTCTACGAGCAGTACTTC. This chain links TRBV6-5 with TRBJ2-7; D is possibly TRBD2 (5 bases). The ends were cut back, 6 bases at V and 3 bases at J, with 9 bases in the middle. CDR1 is MNHEY and CDR2 is SVGAGI in the germline V gene. The CDR3 has 12 residues.